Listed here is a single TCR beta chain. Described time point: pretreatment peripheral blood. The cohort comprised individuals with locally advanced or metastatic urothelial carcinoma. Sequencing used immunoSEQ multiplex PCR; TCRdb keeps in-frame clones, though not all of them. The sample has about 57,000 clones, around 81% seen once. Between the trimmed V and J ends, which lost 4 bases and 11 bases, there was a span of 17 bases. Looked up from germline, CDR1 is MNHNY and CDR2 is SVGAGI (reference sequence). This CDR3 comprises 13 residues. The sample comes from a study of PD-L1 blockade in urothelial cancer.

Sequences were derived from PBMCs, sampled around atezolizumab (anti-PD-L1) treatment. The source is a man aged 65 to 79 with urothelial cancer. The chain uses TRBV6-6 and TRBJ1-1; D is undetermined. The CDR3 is CASSFQVTRGAFF. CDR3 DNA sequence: TGTGCCAGCAGTTTCCAAGTTACCCGAGGGGCTTTCTTT.